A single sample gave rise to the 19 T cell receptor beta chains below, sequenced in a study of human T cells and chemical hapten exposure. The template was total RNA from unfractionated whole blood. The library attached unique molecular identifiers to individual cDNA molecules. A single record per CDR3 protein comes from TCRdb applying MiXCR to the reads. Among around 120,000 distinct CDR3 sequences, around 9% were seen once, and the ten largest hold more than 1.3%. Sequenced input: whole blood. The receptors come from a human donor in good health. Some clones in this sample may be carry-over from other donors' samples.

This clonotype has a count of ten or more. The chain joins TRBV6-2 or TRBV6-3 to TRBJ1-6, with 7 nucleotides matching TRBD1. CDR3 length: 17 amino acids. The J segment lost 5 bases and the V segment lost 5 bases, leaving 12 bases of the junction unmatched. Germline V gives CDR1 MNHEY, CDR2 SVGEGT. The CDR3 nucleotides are TGTGCCAGCAGTACACCTGTATTGGACAGGAATAATTCACCCCTCCACTTT. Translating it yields CASSTPVLDRNNSPLHF.

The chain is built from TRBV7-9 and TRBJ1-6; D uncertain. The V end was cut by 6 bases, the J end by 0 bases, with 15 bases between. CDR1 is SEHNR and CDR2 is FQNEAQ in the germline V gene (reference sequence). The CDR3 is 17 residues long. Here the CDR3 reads CASSSRLGSSYNSPLHF. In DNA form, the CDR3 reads TGTGCCAGCAGTTCCAGGCTGGGGAGCTCCTATAATTCACCCCTCCACTTT. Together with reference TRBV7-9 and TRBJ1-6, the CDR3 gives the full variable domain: DTGVSQNPRHKITKRGQNVTFRCDPISEHNRLYWYRQTLGQGPEFLTYFQNEAQLEKSRLLSDRFSAERPKGSFSTLEIQRTEQGDSAMYLCASSSRLGSSYNSPLHFGNGTRLTVT.

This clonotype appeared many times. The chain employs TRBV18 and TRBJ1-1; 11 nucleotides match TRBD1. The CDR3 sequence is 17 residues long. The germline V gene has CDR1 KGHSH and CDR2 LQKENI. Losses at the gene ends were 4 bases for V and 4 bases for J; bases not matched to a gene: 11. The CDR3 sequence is CASSRKGQGASITEAFF. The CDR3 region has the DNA TGTGCCAGCTCACGCAAAGGACAGGGGGCGTCGATCACTGAAGCTTTCTTT. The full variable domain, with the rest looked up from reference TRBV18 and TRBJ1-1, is NAGVMQNPRHLVRRRGQEARLRCSPMKGHSHVYWYRQLPEEGLKFMVYLQKENIIDESGMPKERFSAEFPKEGPSILRIQQVVRGDSAAYFCASSRKGQGASITEAFFGQGTRLTVV.

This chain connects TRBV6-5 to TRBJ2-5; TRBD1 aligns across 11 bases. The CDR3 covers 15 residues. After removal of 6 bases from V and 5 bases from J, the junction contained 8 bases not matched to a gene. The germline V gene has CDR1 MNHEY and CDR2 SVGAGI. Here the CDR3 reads CASRNRGQGAETQYF. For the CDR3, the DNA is TGTGCCAGCAGGAACCGAGGACAGGGGGCGGAGACCCAGTACTTC.

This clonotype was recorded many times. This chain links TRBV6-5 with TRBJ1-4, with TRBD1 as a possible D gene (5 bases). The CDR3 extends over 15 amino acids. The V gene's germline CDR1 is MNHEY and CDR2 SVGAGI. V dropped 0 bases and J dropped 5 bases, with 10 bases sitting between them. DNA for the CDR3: TGTGCCAGCAGTTACTCGTGGGGGACGAATGAAAAACTGTTTTTT. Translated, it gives CASSYSWGTNEKLFF.

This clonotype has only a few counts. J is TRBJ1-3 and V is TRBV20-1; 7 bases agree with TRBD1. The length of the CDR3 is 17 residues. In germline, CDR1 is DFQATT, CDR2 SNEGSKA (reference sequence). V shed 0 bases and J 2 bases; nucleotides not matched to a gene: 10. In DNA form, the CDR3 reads TGCAGTGCTAGAGATCTCAGCGACAGGGCGACTGGAAACACCATATATTTT. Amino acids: CSARDLSDRATGNTIYF.

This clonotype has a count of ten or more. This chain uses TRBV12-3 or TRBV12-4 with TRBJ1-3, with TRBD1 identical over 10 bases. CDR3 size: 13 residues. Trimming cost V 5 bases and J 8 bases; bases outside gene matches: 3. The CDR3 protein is CASSMDRGDTIYF. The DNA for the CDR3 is TGTGCCAGCAGTATGGACAGGGGGGACACCATATATTTT.

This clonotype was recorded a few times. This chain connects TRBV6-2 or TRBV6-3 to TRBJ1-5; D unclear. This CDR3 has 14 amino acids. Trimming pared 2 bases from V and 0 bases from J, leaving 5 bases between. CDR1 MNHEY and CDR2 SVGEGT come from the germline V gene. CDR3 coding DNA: TGTGCCAGCAGTTACGTCGGTAGCAATCAGCCCCAGCATTTT. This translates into CASSYVGSNQPQHF.

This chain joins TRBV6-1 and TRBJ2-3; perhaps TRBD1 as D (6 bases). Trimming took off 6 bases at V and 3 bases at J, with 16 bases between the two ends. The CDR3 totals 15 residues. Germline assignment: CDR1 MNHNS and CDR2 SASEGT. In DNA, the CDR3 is TGTGCCAGCAGCCATCCGGGACAAACGACAGATACGCAGTATTTT. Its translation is CASSHPGQTTDTQYF.

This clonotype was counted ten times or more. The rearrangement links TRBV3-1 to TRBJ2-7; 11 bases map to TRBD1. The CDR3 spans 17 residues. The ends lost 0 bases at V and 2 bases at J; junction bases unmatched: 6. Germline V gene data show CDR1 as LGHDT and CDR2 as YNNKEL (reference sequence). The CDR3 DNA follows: TGTGCCAGCAGCCAAGAAATGGGGACAGGGGGTACCTACGAGCAGTACTTC. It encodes CASSQEMGTGGTYEQYF.

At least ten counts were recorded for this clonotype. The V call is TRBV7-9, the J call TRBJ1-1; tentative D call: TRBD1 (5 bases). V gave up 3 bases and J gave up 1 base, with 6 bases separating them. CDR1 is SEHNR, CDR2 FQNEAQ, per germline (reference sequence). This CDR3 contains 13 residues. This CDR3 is CASSFRENTEAFF. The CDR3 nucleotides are TGTGCCAGCAGCTTCAGGGAGAACACTGAAGCTTTCTTT. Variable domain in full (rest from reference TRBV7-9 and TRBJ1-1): DTGVSQNPRHKITKRGQNVTFRCDPISEHNRLYWYRQTLGQGPEFLTYFQNEAQLEKSRLLSDRFSAERPKGSFSTLEIQRTEQGDSAMYLCASSFRENTEAFFGQGTRLTVV.

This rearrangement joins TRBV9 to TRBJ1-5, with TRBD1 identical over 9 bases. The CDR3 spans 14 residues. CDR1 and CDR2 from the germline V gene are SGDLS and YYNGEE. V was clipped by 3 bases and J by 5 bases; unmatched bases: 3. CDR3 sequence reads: CASSATGGDQPQHF. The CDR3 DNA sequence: TGTGCCAGCAGCGCTACAGGGGGCGATCAGCCCCAGCATTTT.

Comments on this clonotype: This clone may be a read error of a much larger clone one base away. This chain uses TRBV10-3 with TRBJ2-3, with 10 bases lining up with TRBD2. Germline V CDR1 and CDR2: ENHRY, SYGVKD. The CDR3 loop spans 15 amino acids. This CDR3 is CAISEFIAGGDMQYF. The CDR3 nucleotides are TGTGCCATCAGTGAGTTTATAGCGGGAGGCGATATGCAGTATTTT.

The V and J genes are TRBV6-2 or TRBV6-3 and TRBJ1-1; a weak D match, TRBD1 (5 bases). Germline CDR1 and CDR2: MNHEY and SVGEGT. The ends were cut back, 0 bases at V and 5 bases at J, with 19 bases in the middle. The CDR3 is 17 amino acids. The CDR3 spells CASSYSARGVRKTEAFF. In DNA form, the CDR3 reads TGTGCCAGCAGTTACTCGGCTAGAGGGGTCCGAAAGACTGAAGCTTTCTTT.

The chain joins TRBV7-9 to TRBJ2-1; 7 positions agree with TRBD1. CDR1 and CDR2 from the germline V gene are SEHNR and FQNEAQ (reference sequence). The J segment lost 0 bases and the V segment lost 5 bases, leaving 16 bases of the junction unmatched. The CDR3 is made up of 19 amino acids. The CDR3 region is CASSPKPQGVHSSYNEQFF. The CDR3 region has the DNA TGTGCCAGCAGCCCAAAGCCCCAGGGGGTCCATAGCTCCTACAATGAGCAGTTCTTC.

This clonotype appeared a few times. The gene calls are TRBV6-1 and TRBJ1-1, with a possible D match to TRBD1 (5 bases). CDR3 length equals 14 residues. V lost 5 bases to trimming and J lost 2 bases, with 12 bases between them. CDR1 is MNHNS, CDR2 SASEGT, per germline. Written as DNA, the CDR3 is TGTGCCAGCAGTACGCAGGGTCCTAACACTGAAGCTTTCTTT. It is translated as CASSTQGPNTEAFF.

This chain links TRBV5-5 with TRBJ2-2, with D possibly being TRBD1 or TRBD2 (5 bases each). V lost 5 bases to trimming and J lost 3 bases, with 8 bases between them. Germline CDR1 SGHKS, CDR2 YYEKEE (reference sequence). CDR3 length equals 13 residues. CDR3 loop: CASSGGYTGELFF. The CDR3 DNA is TGTGCCAGCAGTGGGGGATACACCGGGGAGCTGTTTTTT. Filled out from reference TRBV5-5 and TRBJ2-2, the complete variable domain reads DAGVTQSPTHLIKTRGQQVTLRCSPISGHKSVSWYQQVLGQGPQFIFQYYEKEERGRGNFPDRFSARQFPNYSSELNVNALLLGDSALYLCASSGGYTGELFFGEGSRLTVL.

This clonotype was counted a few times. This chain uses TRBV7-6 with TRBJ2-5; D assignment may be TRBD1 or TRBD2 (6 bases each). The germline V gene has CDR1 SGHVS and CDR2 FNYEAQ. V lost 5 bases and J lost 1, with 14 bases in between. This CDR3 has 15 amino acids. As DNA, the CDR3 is TGTGCCAGCAGCCTAGGGGGGACTCGCCAAGAGACCCAGTACTTC. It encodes CASSLGGTRQETQYF. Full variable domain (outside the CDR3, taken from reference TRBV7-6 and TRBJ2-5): GAGVSQSPRYKVTKRGQDVALRCDPISGHVSLYWYRQALGQGPEFLTYFNYEAQQDKSGLPNDRFSAERPEGSISTLTIQRTEQRDSAMYRCASSLGGTRQETQYFGPGTRLLVL.

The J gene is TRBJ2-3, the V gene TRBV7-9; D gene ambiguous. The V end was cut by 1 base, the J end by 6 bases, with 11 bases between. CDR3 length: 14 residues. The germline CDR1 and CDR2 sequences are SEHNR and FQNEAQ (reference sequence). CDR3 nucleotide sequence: TGTGCCAGCAGCTTAGGAGGAATTTTCGATACGCAGTATTTT. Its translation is CASSLGGIFDTQYF.